Listed below are T cell receptor beta chains from one sample, sequenced in a study of cytomegalovirus exposure and HLA in healthy donors. The repertoire was sequenced with immunoSEQ multiplex PCR; TCRdb's copy has only in-frame clones and lacks some. Among a few hundred thousand clones listed, about 74% were seen once. The sequencing sample was made of PBMCs. The receptors shown here come from a woman in her thirties in good health and CMV-seronegative. CDR3s include the opening cysteine and the closing phenylalanine or tryptophan. A D gene is named only where the DNA matches it firmly. Clone size, where shown, is once, few, many, or a class for clones that have expanded.

>NA|TRBJ2-1|TRBD2|TRBV4-2
TGTGCCAGCAGCCAGGTATCCGGGACTAGCGACTACAATGAGCAGTTCTTC
CASSQVSGTSDYNEQFF
>few|TRBJ2-2|NA|TRBV6-5
TGTGCCAGCAGTTACTCGAGTCAGGGCGGGGAGCTGTTTTTT
CASSYSSQGGELFF
>NA|TRBJ2-7|NA|TRBV6-5
TGTGCCAGCAGCGGCTACGAGCAGTACTTC
CASSGYEQYF
>NA|TRBJ1-1|NA|TRBV9
TGTGCCAGCAGCGGAAAGCGGCAGAACCCAAGTGAAGCTTTCTTT
CASSGKRQNPSEAFF
>NA|TRBJ2-3|TRBD2|TRBV10-1
TGCGCCAGCAGTTACGGACTAGCGGGGGGTGGTACGCAGTATTTT
CASSYGLAGGGTQYF
>NA|TRBJ2-7|NA|TRBV6-1
TGTGCCAGCAGTTACAGGTACGAGCAGTACTTC
CASSYRYEQYF
>NA|TRBJ2-5|TRBD2|TRBV7-8
TGTGCCAGCAGCTTAGAAACTAGCGGGGGGGAGACCCAGTACTTC
CASSLETSGGETQYF
>NA|TRBJ1-5|NA|TRBV2
TGTGCCAGCAGTGGTCGGGGTATGGGCAATCAGCCCCAGCATTTT
CASSGRGMGNQPQHF
>once|TRBJ2-1|NA|TRBV2
TGTGCCAGCACTTTACAGTCCGAGCAGTTCTTC
CASTLQSEQFF
>NA|TRBJ1-4|TRBD1|TRBV30
TGTGCCTGGACGGCAGGGGGAGGTGTTTTTGGTGAAAAACTGTTTTTT
CAWTAGGGVFGEKLFF
>NA|TRBJ2-5|NA|TRBV27
TGTGCCAGCAGTTTACGGGGTCCGGAGACCCAGTACTTC
CASSLRGPETQYF
>many|TRBJ2-5|NA|TRBV30
TGTGCCTGGAGTGGGGCATTACAAGAGACCCAGTACTTC
CAWSGALQETQYF
>NA|TRBJ2-7|NA|TRBV14
TGTGCCAGCAGTTTCGGACGGGGATACGAGCAGTACTTC
CASSFGRGYEQYF
>NA|TRBJ1-1|NA|TRBV9
TGTGCCAGCAGCGTTGGGCCGAACACTGAAGCTTTCTTT
CASSVGPNTEAFF
>NA|TRBJ2-7|NA|TRBV5-1
TGCGCCAGCAGCGCTAATTCGGACAGCTCCTACGAGCAGTACTTC
CASSANSDSSYEQYF
>NA|TRBJ2-3|TRBD2|TRBV30
TGTGCCTTTGCCGGCCCAAAGCGGGGGGGCACAGATACGCAGTATTTT
CAFAGPKRGGTDTQYF
>NA|TRBJ2-7|TRBD1|TRBV27
TGTGCCAGCAGTTTCGTTGCGGGACAGGGCTACGAGCAGTACTTC
CASSFVAGQGYEQYF
>few|TRBJ2-1|NA|TRBV12-5
TGTGCTAGTTACCCAGACGGGAATGAGCAGTTCTTC
CASYPDGNEQFF
>NA|TRBJ1-1|NA|TRBV11-3
TGTGCCAGCAGCTTAGGGGGGGAGCTTAACACTGAAGCTTTCTTT
CASSLGGELNTEAFF
>NA|TRBJ1-4|NA|TRBV6-5
TGTGCCAGCAGTTCATCCGCGGCAACTAATGAAAAACTGTTTTTT
CASSSSAATNEKLFF
>few|TRBJ2-7|NA|TRBV6-4
TGTGCCAGCAGCTACTTCACAGGGTCCCACGAGCAGTACTTC
CASSYFTGSHEQYF
>NA|TRBJ2-5|TRBD2|TRBV29-1
TGCAGCGTTGAAGCCCCAGCGGGGGGGCATTTGGAGACCCAGTACTTC
CSVEAPAGGHLETQYF
>once|TRBJ1-2|NA|TRBV7-9
TGTGCCAGCAGTAGGGGATCTAACTATGGCTACACCTTC
CASSRGSNYGYTF
>NA|TRBJ2-2|TRBD2|TRBV5-1
TGCGCCAGCACTGGACTAGCGGGGGGGACCGGGGAGCTGTTTTTT
CASTGLAGGTGELFF
>NA|TRBJ2-1|TRBD2|TRBV19
TGTGCCAGTAGTATAGGGGGGCTAGCGGGAGGGCCTCGAGCCTACAATGAGCAGTTCTTC
CASSIGGLAGGPRAYNEQFF
>NA|TRBJ1-2|NA|TRBV4-1
TGCGCCAGCAGCCAAGAGACAGGCTATGGCTACACCTTC
CASSQETGYGYTF
>NA|TRBJ1-5|NA|TRBV6-1
TGTGCCAGCACCCTAATCGAGGCGGTGAATCAGCCCCAGCATTTT
CASTLIEAVNQPQHF
>few|TRBJ1-2|TRBD1|TRBV4-2
TGTGCCAGCAGCCAATCACCGGGACAGGGGGCGGATGGCTATGGCTACACCTTC
CASSQSPGQGADGYGYTF
>NA|TRBJ1-6|NA|TRBV10-3
TGTGCCATCAGTGAGGGGGCAGGGGACTCACCCCTCCACTTT
CAISEGAGDSPLHF
>NA|TRBJ2-2|NA|TRBV27
TGTGCCAGCAGTTTTACAGGGCCTGGCACCGGGGAGCTGTTTTTT
CASSFTGPGTGELFF
>once|TRBJ2-5|TRBD2|TRBV2
TGTGCCAGCAGTCAGGGACTAGCATCAGAGACCCAGTACTTC
CASSQGLASETQYF
>NA|TRBJ2-7|NA|TRBV9
TGTGCCAGCAGCTCCAACAGAGAAAGCTCCTACGAGCAGTACTTC
CASSSNRESSYEQYF
>few|TRBJ1-1|NA|TRBV27
TGTGCCAGCAGCCTCACTCGAGGGTGGACTGAAGCTTTCTTT
CASSLTRGWTEAFF
>NA|TRBJ2-5|TRBD1|TRBV6-6
TGTGCCAGCACCTTACGTAGGGACAGGAAGAGGGAGACCCAGTACTTC
CASTLRRDRKRETQYF
>NA|TRBJ1-1|NA|TRBV6-5
TGTGCCAGCCGGCGGGGGGTGAACACTGAAGCTTTCTTT
CASRRGVNTEAFF
>NA|TRBJ2-3|NA|TRBV5-8
TGTGCCAGCAGCTTGCAAGGACTCACGGGAGATACGCAGTATTTT
CASSLQGLTGDTQYF
>once|TRBJ2-1|TRBD1|TRBV19
TGTGCCAGTAGTATCACCAGGGGGCCCCTCAATGAGCAGTTCTTC
CASSITRGPLNEQFF
>few|TRBJ2-7|NA|TRBV7-9
TGTGCTAGCAGCCCGGGACGGGGGGAGCAGTACTTC
CASSPGRGEQYF
>NA|TRBJ2-7|TRBD1|TRBV6-6
TGTGCCAGCAGCTGGGACAGGAGCTCCTACGAGCAGTACTTC
CASSWDRSSYEQYF
>NA|TRBJ2-3|TRBD2|TRBV2
TGTGCCAGCACTGGACTAGCGGGAAGCACAGATACGCAGTATTTT
CASTGLAGSTDTQYF
>NA|TRBJ2-7|TRBD2|TRBV7-9
TGTGCCAGCACCTTAGCGGGAGGACAATACGAGCAGTACTTC
CASTLAGGQYEQYF
>NA|TRBJ1-4|NA|TRBV29-1
TGCAGCGTTGAAATGGGAAGGGGTAATGAAAAACTGTTTTTT
CSVEMGRGNEKLFF
>few|TRBJ2-3|NA|TRBV11-2
TGTGCCAGCAGCTTAGATCTTACAGATACGCAGTATTTT
CASSLDLTDTQYF
>once|TRBJ2-7|NA|TRBV6-5
TGTGCCAGCAGTGGGGACATAGCCTACGAGCAGTACTTC
CASSGDIAYEQYF
>NA|TRBJ2-3|TRBD2|TRBV27
TGTGCCAGCAGTTTATCGCTAGCGGGAGGACCAGATACGCAGTATTTT
CASSLSLAGGPDTQYF
>NA|TRBJ2-5|TRBD2|TRBV5-1
TGCGCCAGCAGCTTAGTGCGGGAGAGGCCAGAGACCCAGTACTTC
CASSLVRERPETQYF
>NA|TRBJ1-1|TRBD1|TRBV10-3
TGTGCCATCGGGGACAGGGGACTTATGAACACTGAAGCTTTCTTT
CAIGDRGLMNTEAFF
>NA|TRBJ1-1|NA|TRBV5-1
TGCGCCAGCAGCTTGGTGAGCACTGAAGCTTTCTTT
CASSLVSTEAFF
>few|TRBJ2-3|NA|TRBV6-6
TGTGCCAGCAGTCCAATACAACCTGGCACAGATACGCAGTATTTT
CASSPIQPGTDTQYF